These 27 T cell receptor beta chains were all obtained from the same sample, sequenced in a study of blood T cell repertoires in COVID-19. Assay used: immunoSEQ multiplex PCR; TCRdb lists only in-frame clones, some missing. The top ten hold around 2.5% of the sample, which has over 200,000 clones, about 90% seen once. Sequencing was carried out using peripheral blood. These receptors all come from a person under 35 with COVID-19, enrolled during active disease.

This rearrangement joins TRBV30 to TRBJ1-5; the D gene is possibly TRBD1 (6 bases). There are 13 residues in the CDR3. Germline loops: CDR1 GTSNPN, CDR2 SVGIG (reference sequence). Trimming took 1 base from V and 6 from J, leaving 10 bases between them. CDR3 loop: CAWSAGASQPQHF. The CDR3 bases are TGTGCCTGGAGTGCAGGGGCAAGTCAGCCCCAGCATTTT.

The table lists this clone with a count of one. V and J are TRBV28 and TRBJ1-1; D remains unclear. CDR3 length: 19 amino acids. CDR1 is MDHEN, CDR2 SYDVKM, per germline. With 5 bases removed from V and 1 base from J, the gap between germline ends came to 26 bases. In DNA, the CDR3 is TGTGCCAGCAGTCCCATAGGGAAACGGGAACGGTCTAGGAACACTGAAGCTTTCTTT. The encoded protein is CASSPIGKRERSRNTEAFF. Drawing the rest from reference TRBV28 and TRBJ1-1, the complete variable domain is DVKVTQSSRYLVKRTGEKVFLECVQDMDHENMFWYRQDPGLGLRLIYFSYDVKMKEKGDIPEGYSVSREKKERFSLILESASTNQTSMYLCASSPIGKRERSRNTEAFFGQGTRLTVV.

The chain recombines TRBV2 with TRBJ2-5; TRBD2 aligns across 7 bases. The trim removed 5 bases at V and 4 bases at J, leaving 10 bases unmatched. CDR3 size: 15 residues. In germline, CDR1 is SNHLY, CDR2 FYNNEI. The CDR3 sequence: CASSQIGGLGETQYF. In DNA form, the CDR3 reads TGTGCCAGCAGTCAGATTGGAGGACTAGGAGAGACCCAGTACTTC.

This sequence joins TRBV2 and TRBJ2-3; 9 bases are a match to TRBD2. CDR1 and CDR2 from the germline V gene are SNHLY and FYNNEI. Trimming removed 6 bases from V and 0 bases from J; junction bases left unmatched: 4. The CDR3 contains 15 residues. The CDR3 region has the DNA TGTGCCAGCAGCGAGACTAGCGGCAGCACAGATACGCAGTATTTT. Translation gives CASSETSGSTDTQYF. Combining the CDR3 with reference TRBV2 and TRBJ2-3 gives the whole variable domain EPEVTQTPSHQVTQMGQEVILRCVPISNHLYFYWYRQILGQKVEFLVSFYNNEISEKSEIFDDQFSVERPDGSNFTLKIRSTKLEDSAMYFCASSETSGSTDTQYFGPGTRLTVL.

V gene TRBV7-2 combines with J gene TRBJ2-7, with 14 positions matching TRBD2. V gave up 5 bases and J gave up 6 bases; unmatched junction bases: 3. The CDR3 runs to 14 residues. Germline CDR1 and CDR2: SGHTA and FQGNSA. This CDR3 reads CASSLGLAGVEQYF. The CDR3 DNA sequence: TGTGCCAGCAGCCTGGGACTAGCGGGAGTCGAGCAGTACTTC.

The V call is TRBV11-3, the J call TRBJ1-2, with a weak D call TRBD1 (6 bases). The CDR3 is 13 amino acids. CDR1 and CDR2 (germline): SGHNT, YENEEA. Trimming stripped 6 bases from V and 6 bases from J, with 14 bases between. The CDR3 DNA sequence: TGTGCCAGCAGTCCTACAGGGAGACATGGCTACACCTTC. This translates into CASSPTGRHGYTF.

This clone appeared once. The chain uses TRBV2 and TRBJ1-2; D may be TRBD1 (5 bases). V was cut by 6 bases and J by 3 bases, with 14 bases left in between. The CDR3 is made up of 14 amino acids. Germline V gene data show CDR1 as SNHLY and CDR2 as FYNNEI. The CDR3 sequence: CASSRDSEDYGYTF. CDR3 DNA: TGTGCCAGCAGCCGGGACTCCGAAGACTATGGCTACACCTTC.

The chain employs TRBV6-5 and TRBJ2-7; the match to TRBD2 covers 9 bases. V shed 7 bases, J shed 0 bases, and the junction held 7 bases outside the gene matches. The length of the CDR3 is 15 residues. Germline CDR1 is MNHEY and CDR2 is SVGAGI. The CDR3 DNA is TGTGCCAGCACTACTGGACTAGCGCTCTCCTACGAGCAGTACTTC. This translates into CASTTGLALSYEQYF.

CDR3 DNA: TGTGCCAGCTCCCTCGAAATGAGGGAGCAGTACTTC. It is translated as CASSLEMREQYF. The rearrangement uses TRBV18 and TRBJ2-7; D remains unclear. Germline values: CDR1 KGHSH, CDR2 LQKENI. Trimming removed 6 bases from V and 7 bases from J, with 13 bases in between. The CDR3 consists of 12 residues.

This clone is a singleton in its sample. The chain's CDR3 is CASSLLAGRGTGELFF. CDR3 nucleotide sequence: TGTGCCAGCAGTTTACTAGCGGGAAGAGGAACCGGGGAGCTGTTTTTT. The genes are TRBV27 and TRBJ2-2; the match to TRBD2 covers 9 bases. The CDR3 is made up of 16 amino acids. The V and J ends lost 2 bases and 5 bases, in that order; junction bases with no gene match: 6. Germline CDR1 reads MNHEY; CDR2 reads SMNVEV (reference sequence).

The chain couples TRBV10-3 to TRBJ2-7, with TRBD2 matching over 9 bases. V was pared by 3 bases and J by 3 bases, with 0 bases of the junction left unmatched. The CDR3 runs to 13 residues. Germline V gives CDR1 ENHRY, CDR2 SYGVKD. The CDR3 bases are TGTGCCATCAGTGAACTAGCGGGCTACGAGCAGTACTTC. Translated, it gives CAISELAGYEQYF.

This chain links TRBV7-2 with TRBJ2-7; D may be TRBD1 (6 bases). Germline values: CDR1 SGHTA, CDR2 FQGNSA. The V end lost 5 bases, the J end lost 9 bases, and 20 bases lay between the germline ends. The CDR3 extends over 14 amino acids. CDR3 DNA sequence: TGTGCCAGCAGCCCACCGGGACATCCCCCATTGCAGTACTTC. It translates to CASSPPGHPPLQYF.

The rearrangement joins TRBV4-1 to TRBJ1-4, with TRBD1 identical over 11 bases. V lost 4 bases and J lost 8; bases outside the gene matches: 12. The CDR3 length is 17 residues. From germline, CDR1 is MGHRA and CDR2 YSYEKL. The CDR3 sequence: CASSPGQGVGLGEKLFF. As DNA, the CDR3 is TGCGCCAGCAGCCCGGGACAGGGGGTAGGTCTTGGCGAAAAACTGTTTTTT.

The rearrangement joins TRBV7-9 to TRBJ1-2; possibly TRBD1 for D (5 bases). Trimming left V 6 bases short and J 1 base short, with 15 bases between. Germline CDR1 is SEHNR and CDR2 is FQNEAQ (reference sequence). The CDR3 extends over 15 amino acids. CDR3 DNA sequence: TGTGCCAGCAGTATGACAGAAAATCTTAACTATGGCTACACCTTC. It codes for CASSMTENLNYGYTF.

The chain is built from TRBV19 and TRBJ2-4; 11 positions match TRBD2. The CDR3 extends over 15 amino acids. The trim removed 5 bases at V and 6 bases at J, leaving 6 bases unmatched. The germline V gene has CDR1 LNHDA and CDR2 SQIVND (reference sequence). The CDR3 protein is CASSATLAGVNIQYF. The CDR3 region has the DNA TGTGCCAGTAGTGCAACACTAGCGGGAGTAAACATTCAGTACTTC.

The chain employs TRBV14 and TRBJ2-3; D is ambiguous. V shed 1 base and J shed 2 bases, with 4 bases lying between them. The germline gives CDR1 SGHDN, CDR2 FVKESK. The CDR3 spans 13 residues. CDR3 in DNA: TGTGCCAGCAGCCAAGGAGCCACAGATACGCAGTATTTT. Translated: CASSQGATDTQYF.

This chain joins TRBV24-1 and TRBJ2-5, with a possible D match to TRBD1 (6 bases). The V end lost 3 bases, the J end lost 3 bases, and 16 bases lay between the germline ends. This CDR3 has 16 amino acids. The V gene's germline CDR1 is KGHDR and CDR2 SFDVKD. CDR3 in DNA: TGTGCCACCAGTGATCGTCGGCAGGGGTTAGAAGAGACCCAGTACTTC. It is translated as CATSDRRQGLEETQYF.

V gene TRBV10-2 combines with J gene TRBJ1-3; unclear D gene. Germline V gene sequence: CDR1 WSHSY, CDR2 SAAADI. V lost 4 bases to trimming and J lost 0 bases, with 7 bases between them. This CDR3 has 14 amino acids. The CDR3 DNA reads as TGCGCCAGCAGTGCCTCGAGCTCTGGAAACACCATATATTTT. It yields the protein CASSASSSGNTIYF.

V gene TRBV5-1 combines with J gene TRBJ2-3; 15 nucleotides line up with TRBD2. The CDR3 covers 16 residues. Per the germline V gene, CDR1 is SGHRS and CDR2 is YFSETQ. The V gene end was trimmed by 7 bases and the J gene end by 6 bases; junction bases not matched to a gene: 9. For the CDR3, the DNA is TGCGCCAGCCGTCCAGGGACTAGCGGGAGGACGGATACGCAGTATTTT. Its protein product is CASRPGTSGRTDTQYF.

The chain combines TRBV5-6 with TRBJ2-5; perhaps TRBD2 as D (6 bases). Looked up from germline, CDR1 is SGHDT and CDR2 is YYEEEE. The CDR3 totals 15 residues. With 9 bases removed from V and 2 bases from J, the gap between germline ends came to 20 bases. The CDR3 spells CATLRGKLPQETQYF. The CDR3 nucleotides read TGTGCCACTTTACGGGGGAAGCTTCCGCAAGAGACCCAGTACTTC.

Regarding this clone: Additional DNA sequences in this sample encode the identical CDR3. This sequence joins TRBV7-8 and TRBJ1-5, with D hard to call. The germline V gene encodes CDR1 SGHVS and CDR2 FQNEAQ. There are 13 residues in the CDR3. Trimming removed 3 bases at V and 6 bases at J, with 9 bases between. The CDR3, as DNA: TGTGCCAGCAGCTTGGGCGGGAGTCAGCCCCAGCATTTT. Amino acids: CASSLGGSQPQHF.

This chain uses TRBV7-8 with TRBJ2-5, with 9 bases fitting TRBD2. Germline trimming cut 2 bases from V and 5 bases from J; bases unmatched to any gene: 15. The germline CDR1 and CDR2 sequences are SGHVS and FQNEAQ. The CDR3 is made up of 18 amino acids. The CDR3 region has the DNA TGTGCCAGCAGCTTAATTTTCGGCGGGAGGGCCGAAGGGGAGACCCAGTACTTC. It codes for CASSLIFGGRAEGETQYF. The variable domain in full, completed from reference TRBV7-8 and TRBJ2-5, reads GAGVSQSPRYKVAKRGQDVALRCDPISGHVSLFWYQQALGQGPEFLTYFQNEAQLDKSGLPSDRFFAERPEGSVSTLKIQRTQQEDSAVYLCASSLIFGGRAEGETQYFGPGTRLLVL.

The chain employs TRBV19 and TRBJ2-6; no clear D. The CDR3 runs 16 residues. Germline CDR1 reads LNHDA; CDR2 reads SQIVND (reference sequence). Trimming shortened V by 4 bases and J by 0 bases, and 10 bases separated the two germline ends. The CDR3 is CASSSLTLSGANVLTF. Written as DNA, the CDR3 is TGTGCCAGTAGTAGCCTAACCCTCTCTGGGGCCAACGTCCTGACTTTC. Together with reference TRBV19 and TRBJ2-6, the CDR3 gives the full variable domain: DGGITQSPKYLFRKEGQNVTLSCEQNLNHDAMYWYRQDPGQGLRLIYYSQIVNDFQKGDIAEGYSVSREKKESFPLTVTSAQKNPTAFYLCASSSLTLSGANVLTFGAGSRLTVL.

This clone was counted only a few times. This chain links TRBV5-6 with TRBJ1-1; TRBD1 matches at 8 bases. The CDR3 sequence is 15 residues long. CDR1 SGHDT and CDR2 YYEEEE come from the germline V gene. Trimming cost V 6 bases and J 3 bases; bases outside gene matches: 10. The CDR3 protein is CASNIPTGVDTEAFF. The CDR3 DNA sequence: TGTGCCAGCAACATCCCGACAGGGGTGGACACTGAAGCTTTCTTT. Complete variable domain (other parts from reference TRBV5-6 and TRBJ1-1): DAGVTQSPTHLIKTRGQQVTLRCSPKSGHDTVSWYQQALGQGPQFIFQYYEEEERQRGNFPDRFSGHQFPNYSSELNVNALLLGDSALYLCASNIPTGVDTEAFFGQGTRLTVV.

V is TRBV25-1 and J is TRBJ2-1; 7 bases map to TRBD2. The CDR3 is made up of 14 amino acids. Losses at the gene ends were 2 bases for V and 12 bases for J; bases not matched to a gene: 10. Germline V gene sequence: CDR1 MGHDK, CDR2 SYGVNS. The CDR3, as DNA: TGTGCCAGCAGTGAAGGAATGGGGGGAGGGAGGCAGTTCTTC. As protein: CASSEGMGGGRQFF.

The CDR3 loop reads CATSDHLAGVRNEQFF. The CDR3 DNA follows: TGTGCCACCAGTGACCATCTAGCGGGAGTACGGAATGAGCAGTTCTTC. The chain employs TRBV24-1 and TRBJ2-1, with 10 bases lining up with TRBD2. Germline V CDR1 and CDR2: KGHDR, SFDVKD. The CDR3 totals 16 residues. The ends lost 4 bases at V and 7 bases at J; junction bases unmatched: 9.

This chain uses TRBV25-1 with TRBJ2-6; perhaps TRBD2 as D (8 bases). The V end lost 5 bases, the J end lost 0 bases, and 17 bases lay between the germline ends. Per germline, CDR1 MGHDK and CDR2 SYGVNS. The CDR3 has 18 residues. CDR3 coding DNA: TGTGCCAGCAGTCTTAGCGGGACAGCGAGCTCTGGGGCCAACGTCCTGACTTTC. Its protein product is CASSLSGTASSGANVLTF.